Below are 17 T cell receptor beta chains sequenced from a single sample in a study of blood T cell repertoires in COVID-19. The protocol was immunoSEQ multiplex PCR, while the TCRdb copy is restricted to in-frame clones and leaves out a portion. Among about 250,000 clones, 70% to 90% were seen once, and the ten largest hold roughly 6.7%. The sample was peripheral blood. Receptor source: a woman aged 30 to 39 with COVID-19, enrolled during active disease.

V is TRBV11-2 and J is TRBJ2-3; TRBD2 is a possible D gene (5 bases). The V end lost 3 bases, the J end lost 3 bases, and 13 bases lay between the germline ends. The CDR3 consists of 15 residues. Germline CDR1 SGHAT, CDR2 FQNNGV. The CDR3 sequence: CASSFALGRTDTQYF. CDR3 DNA sequence: TGTGCCAGCAGCTTTGCCCTGGGGAGAACAGATACGCAGTATTTT.

J is TRBJ2-4 and V is TRBV28; TRBD1 matches at 8 bases. This CDR3 is built from 17 residues. V lost 6 bases to trimming and J lost 6 bases; unmatched junction nucleotides: 16. Germline V gives CDR1 MDHEN, CDR2 SYDVKM. CDR3 protein: CASSLIQPGTGGNIQYF. The CDR3, as DNA: TGTGCCAGCAGCTTAATCCAGCCCGGGACAGGTGGAAACATTCAGTACTTC.

The rearrangement joins TRBV7-8 to TRBJ2-5, with 7 positions matching TRBD2. CDR3 length equals 16 residues. V was pared by 1 base and J by 5 bases, with 10 bases of the junction left unmatched. Germline V CDR1 and CDR2: SGHVS, FQNEAQ. CDR3 in DNA: TGTGCCAGCAGCTTAGTACGCGGACTAGTAAGGGAGACCCAGTACTTC. Amino acids: CASSLVRGLVRETQYF. The whole variable domain, filled in from reference TRBV7-8 and TRBJ2-5, reads GAGVSQSPRYKVAKRGQDVALRCDPISGHVSLFWYQQALGQGPEFLTYFQNEAQLDKSGLPSDRFFAERPEGSVSTLKIQRTQQEDSAVYLCASSLVRGLVRETQYFGPGTRLLVL.

This clone has a single count. V and J are TRBV30 and TRBJ2-7; 11 positions match TRBD2. Per the germline V gene, CDR1 is GTSNPN and CDR2 is SVGIG (reference sequence). CDR3 length equals 14 residues. Germline trimming cut 0 bases from V and 3 bases from J; bases unmatched to any gene: 1. CDR3: CAWSVTSGSYEQYV. The CDR3 DNA is TGTGCCTGGAGTGTAACTAGCGGGAGCTACGAGCAGTACGTC.

CDR3 bases: TGTGCCAGCTCACCCGGACTAGCGGGGGGATACGAGCAGTACGTC. This translates into CASSPGLAGGYEQYV. The chain uses TRBV18 and TRBJ2-7; TRBD2 aligns across 14 bases. The CDR3 spans 15 residues. J was trimmed by 4 bases and V by 3 bases; bases with no gene match: 2. Germline values: CDR1 KGHSH, CDR2 LQKENI.

The J gene is TRBJ2-1, the V gene TRBV6-2 or TRBV6-3; 11 nucleotides align to TRBD2. Trimming removed 5 bases from V and 4 bases from J; junction bases left unmatched: 4. CDR1 is MNHEY and CDR2 is SVGEGT in the germline V gene. The CDR3 runs to 15 residues. The CDR3 protein is CASSTGTSGYNEQFF. In DNA form, the CDR3 reads TGTGCCAGCAGTACCGGGACTAGCGGTTACAATGAGCAGTTCTTC.

The chain links TRBV7-2 to TRBJ1-1; D uncertain. Trimming shortened V by 2 bases and J by 4 bases, and 5 bases separated the two germline ends. The CDR3 length is 12 residues. The germline V gene has CDR1 SGHTA and CDR2 FQGNSA. CDR3 bases: TGTGCCAGCAGCTTATATCGCACTGAAGCTTTCTTT. It encodes CASSLYRTEAFF.

J is TRBJ1-4 and V is TRBV5-5; tentative D call: TRBD1 (6 bases). Germline loops: CDR1 SGHKS, CDR2 YYEKEE (reference sequence). Trimming stripped 3 bases from V and 5 bases from J, with 17 bases between. This CDR3 is 16 amino acids long. The CDR3 reads CASSSEGTGRNEKLFF. The CDR3 bases are TGTGCCAGCAGCTCCGAAGGCACAGGGCGGAATGAAAAACTGTTTTTT.

J is TRBJ2-1 and V is TRBV6-6; 7 bases fit TRBD1. CDR3 length: 14 residues. Germline-derived CDR1 and CDR2 are MNHNY and SVGAGI (reference sequence). V trimming: 7 bases; J trimming: 8 bases; junction bases outside the gene matches: 11. The CDR3 nucleotides read TGTGCCAGCACCGAGGGGGCGCCTAAGGATGAGCAGTTCTTC. This translates into CASTEGAPKDEQFF.

The V gene is TRBV4-3, the J gene TRBJ2-7; TRBD1 might be the D (5 bases). Germline loops: CDR1 LGHNA, CDR2 YSLEER. The CDR3 has 13 residues. Trimming shortened V by 0 bases and J by 7 bases, and 10 bases separated the two germline ends. DNA for the CDR3: TGCGCCAGCAGCCAAGAAGGGGATCGGGAGCAGTACGTC. It encodes CASSQEGDREQYV.

The DNA of the CDR3 is TGTGCCAGCAGCTTGGACCCGGGATCTGGAAACACCATATATTTT. It codes for CASSLDPGSGNTIYF. The chain has TRBV5-4 and TRBJ1-3; D ambiguous. The CDR3 loop spans 15 amino acids. Germline values: CDR1 SGHNT, CDR2 YYREEE (reference sequence). V was cut by 0 bases and J by 1 base, with 8 bases left in between. Together with reference TRBV5-4 and TRBJ1-3, the CDR3 gives the full variable domain: ETGVTQSPTHLIKTRGQQVTLRCSSQSGHNTVSWYQQALGQGPQFIFQYYREEENGRGNFPPRFSGLQFPNYSSELNVNALELDDSALYLCASSLDPGSGNTIYFGEGSWLTVV.

The chain uses TRBV19 and TRBJ2-3; a possible D gene is TRBD2 (6 bases). The germline CDR1 and CDR2 sequences are LNHDA and SQIVND (reference sequence). Trimming removed 5 bases at V and 1 base at J, with 13 bases between. The CDR3 consists of 15 residues. The CDR3 nucleotides are TGTGCCAGTAGTCGGTACTCGGGGGGCACAGATACGCAGTATTTT. Translating gives CASSRYSGGTDTQYF.

The CDR3: CASSADRGLIQPQHF. In nucleotides, the CDR3 is TGCGCCAGCAGCGCTGACAGGGGGCTTATTCAGCCCCAGCATTTT. The chain joins TRBV4-3 to TRBJ1-5; 10 nucleotides align to TRBD1. The CDR3 runs to 15 residues. V lost 5 bases to trimming and J lost 6 bases; unmatched junction nucleotides: 7. In germline, CDR1 is LGHNA, CDR2 YSLEER.

The rearrangement joins TRBV7-8 to TRBJ2-4; 7 positions agree with TRBD1. CDR3 length equals 17 residues. The germline gives CDR1 SGHVS, CDR2 FQNEAQ. Unmatched junction bases numbered 5, after V lost 0 bases and J lost 0 bases. In DNA form, the CDR3 reads TGTGCCAGCAGCTTAGCGAGGGACAGATTAGCCAAAAACATTCAGTACTTC. Protein product: CASSLARDRLAKNIQYF.

This chain connects TRBV29-1 to TRBJ2-2; 12 bases are shared with TRBD2. CDR3 length: 15 amino acids. CDR1 and CDR2 (germline): SQVTM, ANQGSEA. The trim removed 4 bases at V and 5 bases at J, leaving 5 bases unmatched. This CDR3 reads CSVGTGTSGTGELFF. In nucleotides, the CDR3 is TGCAGCGTTGGGACCGGGACTAGCGGGACCGGGGAGCTGTTTTTT.

This clone has just one count. The chain couples TRBV24-1 to TRBJ2-3; 8 positions match TRBD2. V was pared by 4 bases and J by 2 bases, with 10 bases of the junction left unmatched. This CDR3 region has 17 residues. The V gene's germline CDR1 is KGHDR and CDR2 SFDVKD. The DNA for the CDR3 is TGTGCCACCAGTGACCCATCGGGAGGGGTAGTCACAGATACGCAGTATTTT. This gives the protein CATSDPSGGVVTDTQYF.

The chain uses TRBV15 and TRBJ2-1; tentative D call: TRBD2 (6 bases). Looked up from germline, CDR1 is LNHNV and CDR2 is YYDKDF (reference sequence). With 3 bases removed from V and 4 bases from J, the gap between germline ends came to 16 bases. This CDR3 region has 16 residues. CDR3 sequence (DNA): TGTGCCACCAGCAGTGGGCGACTAGTAAAATACAATGAGCAGTTCTTC. It specifies CATSSGRLVKYNEQFF.